This is a list of T cell receptor beta chains from one sample in a study of T cells in Graves' hyperthyroidism and ophthalmopathy. TCRdb reprocessed the multiplex PCR reads via MiXCR and lists one record per CDR3 protein. The table has more than 300,000 distinct CDR3 sequences, 17% seen once. Sequencing was performed on blood. The receptor set was obtained from a woman aged 25 to 39 with Graves' hyperthyroidism that later progressed to Graves' ophthalmopathy. Each CDR3 is given with its conserved first and last residue. Each record gives: J gene, V gene, clone size, D gene, CDR3 protein, CDR3 DNA. A D gene is named only where the DNA matches it firmly. Rows give clone size only sometimes, using once, few, many, or a class for an expanded clone.

J: TRBJ2-3
V: TRBV28
size: many
D: .
CDR3: CASSSPRPLRQGGSLSSTDTQYF
DNA: TGTGCCAGCAGTTCTCCTAGGCCCCTCAGACAGGGAGGGTCCCTATCTAGCACAGATACGCAGTATTTT

J: TRBJ2-7
V: TRBV7-2
size: .
D: TRBD1
CDR3: CTSSWETGIFYEQYF
DNA: TGTACCAGCAGCTGGGAGACAGGGATCTTCTACGAGCAGTACTTC

J: TRBJ1-1
V: TRBV29-1
size: .
D: .
CDR3: CEGRMNTEAFF
DNA: TGCGAGGGACGGATGAACACTGAAGCTTTCTTT

J: TRBJ2-1
V: TRBV5-1
size: few
D: .
CDR3: CASSLRSPWDGKFF
DNA: TGCGCCAGCAGCTTACGTAGTCCGTGGGACGGAAAGTTCTTC

J: TRBJ1-3
V: TRBV7-8
size: .
D: TRBD1
CDR3: CASSLEGQGYGNTIYF
DNA: TGTGCCAGCAGCTTGGAGGGACAGGGATACGGAAACACCATATATTTT

J: TRBJ2-2
V: TRBV19
size: few
D: TRBD1
CDR3: CASSIDRGAGELFF
DNA: TGTGCCAGTAGTATTGACAGGGGAGCCGGGGAGCTGTTTTTT

J: TRBJ1-2
V: TRBV30
size: .
D: .
CDR3: CAWSVGVDYGYTF
DNA: TGTGCCTGGAGTGTGGGGGTAGACTATGGCTACACCTTC

J: TRBJ1-5
V: TRBV6-1
size: few
D: .
CDR3: CASARGTDSNQPQHF
DNA: TGTGCCAGCGCCCGAGGGACCGATAGCAATCAGCCCCAGCATTTT

J: TRBJ2-3
V: TRBV6-5
size: .
D: TRBD2
CDR3: CASSYGREGFDTQYF
DNA: TGTGCCAGCAGTTACGGGCGGGAGGGCTTCGATACGCAGTATTTT

J: TRBJ2-7
V: TRBV20-1
size: many
D: TRBD2
CDR3: CSADSAGAFSYEQYF
DNA: TGCAGTGCTGATTCAGCGGGAGCCTTCTCCTACGAGCAGTACTTC

J: TRBJ2-5
V: TRBV5-1
size: many
D: .
CDR3: CASSFSEETQYF
DNA: TGCGCCAGCAGCTTCTCGGAAGAGACCCAGTACTTC

J: TRBJ1-2
V: TRBV2
size: many
D: TRBD1
CDR3: CASYSGQGAYGYTF
DNA: TGTGCCAGCTATTCGGGACAGGGGGCGTATGGCTACACCTTC

J: TRBJ2-1
V: TRBV27
size: many
D: TRBD2
CDR3: CASSLSGPWTSGRHNEQFF
DNA: TGTGCCAGCAGTTTATCGGGCCCATGGACTAGCGGGAGGCACAATGAGCAGTTCTTC

J: TRBJ1-1
V: TRBV20-1
size: many
D: .
CDR3: CSAKAGNTEAFF
DNA: TGCAGTGCTAAGGCGGGTAACACTGAAGCTTTCTTT

J: TRBJ2-7
V: TRBV28
size: many
D: .
CDR3: CASSSPLISAYEQYF
DNA: TGTGCCAGCAGTTCCCCATTAATTTCTGCCTACGAGCAGTACTTC

J: TRBJ2-5
V: TRBV11-2
size: .
D: TRBD2
CDR3: CASSPLLAGFQETQYF
DNA: TGTGCCAGCAGCCCACTACTAGCGGGATTCCAAGAGACCCAGTACTTC

J: TRBJ1-1
V: TRBV20-1
size: .
D: .
CDR3: CSASAPGWGITEAFF
DNA: TGCAGTGCTAGCGCCCCAGGGTGGGGTATAACTGAAGCTTTCTTT

J: TRBJ2-7
V: TRBV2
size: many
D: .
CDR3: CASSPGFYEQYF
DNA: TGTGCCAGCTCGCCCGGGTTCTACGAGCAGTACTTC

J: TRBJ1-3
V: TRBV7-9
size: few
D: TRBD1
CDR3: CASSHDRDRGLLGGNTIYF
DNA: TGTGCCAGCAGCCACGACCGGGACAGGGGGCTTCTTGGTGGAAACACCATATATTTT

J: TRBJ2-4
V: TRBV5-1
size: few
D: .
CDR3: CASTQGFGKNIQYF
DNA: TGCGCCAGCACCCAAGGTTTTGGCAAAAACATTCAGTACTTC

J: TRBJ2-1
V: TRBV6-9
size: .
D: TRBD2
CDR3: CASSSRAFTSGGNNEQFF
DNA: TGTGCCAGCAGTTCCCGGGCCTTCACTAGCGGGGGAAACAATGAGCAGTTCTTC

J: TRBJ1-1
V: TRBV28
size: many
D: .
CDR3: CASSLFDSGGGTNTEAFF
DNA: TGTGCCAGCAGTTTATTCGATAGTGGCGGGGGAACGAACACTGAAGCTTTCTTT

J: TRBJ2-7
V: TRBV7-9
size: many
D: .
CDR3: CASSPQGTEQYF
DNA: TGTGCCAGCAGCCCCCAGGGGACCGAGCAGTACTTC

J: TRBJ2-7
V: TRBV28
size: many
D: .
CDR3: CASSPGRDNEQYF
DNA: TGTGCCAGCAGCCCGGGCCGGGACAACGAGCAGTACTTC

J: TRBJ1-5
V: TRBV20-1
size: many
D: .
CDR3: CSARERVYQPQHF
DNA: TGCAGTGCTAGGGAAAGGGTCTATCAGCCCCAGCATTTT

J: TRBJ1-2
V: TRBV27
size: many
D: .
CDR3: CASSFQGSSYGYTF
DNA: TGTGCCAGCAGTTTTCAGGGGTCTTCCTATGGCTACACCTTC

J: TRBJ2-5
V: TRBV30
size: many
D: .
CDR3: CAWSKDSWGGETQYF
DNA: TGTGCCTGGAGTAAGGATTCCTGGGGCGGTGAGACCCAGTACTTC

J: TRBJ2-7
V: TRBV2
size: few
D: .
CDR3: CASTQVGIGEQYF
DNA: TGTGCCAGCACCCAGGTAGGGATAGGCGAGCAGTACTTC

J: TRBJ1-5
V: TRBV30
size: many
D: .
CDR3: CAWSVSSNQPQHF
DNA: TGTGCCTGGAGTGTAAGTAGCAATCAGCCCCAGCATTTT

J: TRBJ2-7
V: TRBV3-1
size: many
D: .
CDR3: CASSQVSSEQYF
DNA: TGTGCCAGCAGCCAAGTGAGCTCCGAGCAGTACTTC

J: TRBJ2-4
V: TRBV3-1
size: few
D: .
CDR3: CASSQEAEENIQYF
DNA: TGTGCCAGCAGCCAAGAAGCAGAGGAAAACATTCAGTACTTC

J: TRBJ2-1
V: TRBV4-1
size: .
D: TRBD2
CDR3: CASSPSPAGGKNEQFF
DNA: TGCGCCAGCAGCCCTTCTCCGGCGGGGGGGAAGAATGAGCAGTTCTTC

J: TRBJ2-7
V: TRBV29-1
size: many
D: .
CDR3: CSARQTNYEQYF
DNA: TGCAGCGCAAGACAGACGAACTACGAGCAGTACTTC

J: TRBJ1-5
V: TRBV6-4
size: .
D: .
CDR3: CASSGRHSTPSNQPQHF
DNA: TGTGCCAGCAGTGGAAGACACTCCACTCCGAGCAATCAGCCCCAGCATTTT

J: TRBJ2-7
V: TRBV29-1
size: once
D: TRBD1
CDR3: CSVRDREKTYEQYF
DNA: TGCAGCGTTCGGGACAGAGAGAAAACCTACGAGCAGTACTTC

J: TRBJ2-1
V: TRBV27
size: many
D: TRBD1
CDR3: CASSLQDRYNEQFF
DNA: TGTGCCAGCAGTTTACAGGACAGGTACAATGAGCAGTTCTTC

J: TRBJ2-3
V: TRBV27
size: .
D: .
CDR3: CASSLSAGDLTDTQYF
DNA: TGTGCCAGCAGTTTATCGGCAGGGGACCTCACAGATACGCAGTATTTT

J: TRBJ2-3
V: TRBV19
size: .
D: TRBD2
CDR3: CASRVTSGGQNTQYF
DNA: TGTGCCAGTAGGGTTACTAGCGGGGGGCAAAATACGCAGTATTTT

J: TRBJ2-5
V: TRBV20-1
size: many
D: .
CDR3: CSAREMGQHQETQYF
DNA: TGCAGTGCTAGAGAGATGGGACAACACCAAGAGACCCAGTACTTC

J: TRBJ1-1
V: TRBV12-3/TRBV12-4
size: many
D: .
CDR3: CASSLGGMNTEAFF
DNA: TGTGCCAGCAGTTTAGGAGGGATGAACACTGAAGCTTTCTTT

J: TRBJ2-7
V: TRBV12-3/TRBV12-4
size: many
D: .
CDR3: CASSSLSWAGEQYF
DNA: TGTGCCAGCAGCTCCTTGTCCTGGGCGGGTGAGCAGTACTTC

J: TRBJ2-2
V: TRBV7-2
size: many
D: TRBD1
CDR3: CASSKNRGPAGTGELFF
DNA: TGTGCCAGCAGCAAGAACAGGGGCCCGGCGGGCACCGGGGAGCTGTTTTTT

J: TRBJ1-2
V: TRBV5-6
size: .
D: .
CDR3: CASESMGMGYGYTF
DNA: TGTGCCAGCGAGTCGATGGGGATGGGGTATGGCTACACCTTC

J: TRBJ2-3
V: TRBV7-3
size: .
D: .
CDR3: CASSSLRGSTDTQYF
DNA: TGTGCCAGCAGCAGTTTACGGGGGAGCACAGATACGCAGTATTTT

J: TRBJ1-1
V: TRBV30
size: many
D: TRBD1
CDR3: CAWSAYGQEAFF
DNA: TGTGCCTGGAGTGCCTACGGACAGGAGGCTTTCTTT

J: TRBJ1-1
V: TRBV7-3
size: .
D: .
CDR3: CASSQTSRSTEAFF
DNA: TGTGCCAGCAGCCAAACAAGTAGGAGCACTGAAGCTTTCTTT

J: TRBJ1-5
V: TRBV2
size: many
D: .
CDR3: CASNLQGNQPQHF
DNA: TGTGCCAGCAACTTACAGGGCAATCAGCCCCAGCATTTT

J: TRBJ1-5
V: TRBV20-1
size: few
D: .
CDR3: CSASRVNQPQHF
DNA: TGCAGTGCTAGTAGGGTTAATCAGCCCCAGCATTTT

J: TRBJ2-7
V: TRBV12-3/TRBV12-4
size: many
D: .
CDR3: CASSFGSGVGGAYEQYF
DNA: TGTGCCAGCAGTTTCGGTTCAGGGGTCGGAGGGGCGTACGAGCAGTACTTC

J: TRBJ1-1
V: TRBV13
size: many
D: TRBD1
CDR3: CASSSGGYTEAFF
DNA: TGTGCCAGCAGCTCAGGGGGATACACTGAAGCTTTCTTT

J: TRBJ1-1
V: TRBV6-1
size: many
D: .
CDR3: CASSTPWGVDTEAFF
DNA: TGTGCCAGCAGCACTCCATGGGGGGTCGATACTGAAGCTTTCTTT

J: TRBJ2-3
V: TRBV6-1
size: .
D: TRBD2
CDR3: CAISESGTSADTQYF
DNA: TGTGCCATCAGTGAGTCTGGCACTAGCGCAGATACGCAGTATTTT